The 7 T cell receptor beta chains reported below all come from one sample, sequenced in a study of blood T cell repertoires in COVID-19. Some clones are missing from TCRdb's copy, which holds only in-frame ones; the method was immunoSEQ multiplex PCR. The sample records 150,000 to 200,000 clones, about 80% being singletons. Sequenced input: peripheral blood. The receptors come from a woman older than 75 with acute or convalescent COVID-19.

This rearrangement joins TRBV7-2 to TRBJ2-7, with TRBD2 matching over 13 bases. Germline trimming cut 3 bases from V and 4 bases from J; bases unmatched to any gene: 0. This CDR3 is built from 14 residues. Germline CDR1 SGHTA, CDR2 FQGNSA. The DNA of the CDR3 is TGTGCCAGCAGCTTGACTAGCGGGGGGTACGAGCAGTACTTC. This translates into CASSLTSGGYEQYF.

The CDR3, as DNA: TGTGCCATCAGCCAGGGGGCGGGTGAAAAACTGTTTTTT. Residues: CAISQGAGEKLFF. The chain couples TRBV10-3 to TRBJ1-4; TRBD1 agrees at 8 bases. CDR3 length: 13 amino acids. With 6 bases clipped from V and 7 bases from J, the junction kept 4 bases outside the gene matches. Germline CDR1 ENHRY, CDR2 SYGVKD.

The chain has TRBV6-5 and TRBJ2-1, with 7 bases fitting TRBD2. V dropped 6 bases and J dropped 8; count of bases not matched to a gene: 10. The CDR3 contains 14 residues. The germline CDR1 and CDR2 sequences are MNHEY and SVGAGI. In nucleotides, the CDR3 is TGTGCCAGCAGATATAGTCTAGCGGCTCATGAGCAGTTCTTC. Protein sequence: CASRYSLAAHEQFF.

The chain uses TRBV5-8 and TRBJ1-3; D not certain. Looked up from germline, CDR1 is SGHTS and CDR2 is YDEGEE. V was pared by 0 bases and J by 0 bases, with 10 bases between. The CDR3 is made up of 16 amino acids. CDR3 bases: TGTGCCAGCAGCTTGGGGCAGTGGCTCTCTGGAAACACCATATATTTT. Its protein product is CASSLGQWLSGNTIYF.

The chain combines TRBV18 with TRBJ1-5; D is possibly TRBD1 (6 bases). The CDR3 covers 15 residues. The germline V gene has CDR1 KGHSH and CDR2 LQKENI. The V end lost 3 bases, the J end lost 4 bases, and 13 bases lay between the germline ends. The CDR3 nucleotides are TGTGCCAGCTCACCTCCCGACAGGCCGAATCAGCCCCAGCATTTT. Encoded protein: CASSPPDRPNQPQHF. Full variable domain (missing parts from reference TRBV18 and TRBJ1-5): NAGVMQNPRHLVRRRGQEARLRCSPMKGHSHVYWYRQLPEEGLKFMVYLQKENIIDESGMPKERFSAEFPKEGPSILRIQQVVRGDSAAYFCASSPPDRPNQPQHFGDGTRLSIL.

The chain couples TRBV19 to TRBJ2-1, with D hard to call. This CDR3 spans 13 amino acids. Per the germline V gene, CDR1 is LNHDA and CDR2 is SQIVND (reference sequence). Between the trimmed V and J ends, which lost 6 bases and 7 bases, there was a span of 13 bases. The DNA of the CDR3 is TGTGCCAGTAGCCGAACGGCGAGGAATGAGCAGTTCTTC. It yields the protein CASSRTARNEQFF. Full variable domain (rest looked up from reference TRBV19 and TRBJ2-1): DGGITQSPKYLFRKEGQNVTLSCEQNLNHDAMYWYRQDPGQGLRLIYYSQIVNDFQKGDIAEGYSVSREKKESFPLTVTSAQKNPTAFYLCASSRTARNEQFFGPGTRLTVL.

V usage is TRBV2 and J usage is TRBJ1-1, with D tentatively TRBD1 (6 bases). The V gene's germline CDR1 is SNHLY and CDR2 FYNNEI. The V end was cut by 6 bases, the J end by 2 bases, with 10 bases between. The CDR3 is 13 amino acids. The CDR3 DNA reads as TGTGCCAGCAGAGGACAGATTAACACTGAAGCTTTCTTT. Translation: CASRGQINTEAFF.